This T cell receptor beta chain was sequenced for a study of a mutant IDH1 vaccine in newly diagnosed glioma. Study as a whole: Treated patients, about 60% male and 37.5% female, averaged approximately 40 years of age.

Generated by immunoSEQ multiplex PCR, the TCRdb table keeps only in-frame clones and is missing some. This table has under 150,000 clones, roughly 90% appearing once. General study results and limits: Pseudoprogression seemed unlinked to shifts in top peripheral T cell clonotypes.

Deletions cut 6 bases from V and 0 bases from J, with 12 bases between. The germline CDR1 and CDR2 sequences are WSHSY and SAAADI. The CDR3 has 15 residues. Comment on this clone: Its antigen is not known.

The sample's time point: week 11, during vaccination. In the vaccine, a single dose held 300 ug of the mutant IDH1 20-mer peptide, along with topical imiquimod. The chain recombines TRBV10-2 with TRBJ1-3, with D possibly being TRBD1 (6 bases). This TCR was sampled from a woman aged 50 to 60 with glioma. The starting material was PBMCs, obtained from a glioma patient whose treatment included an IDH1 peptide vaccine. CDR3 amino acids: CASSDRRRSGNTIYF. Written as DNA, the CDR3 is TGCGCCAGCAGCGACAGGCGCCGCTCTGGAAACACCATATATTTT.